Following are 26 T cell receptor beta chains from one sample sequenced in a study of blood T cells in healthy people across ages. It was with a sample-barcoded 5' primer and a J-beta primer mix that a second PCR of about 7 to 12 cycles was run. TCRdb used MiXCR to reprocess the 5' RACE reads, holding one entry per CDR3 protein. The sample yields about 1.4 million distinct CDR3 sequences, roughly 64% seen once. The sequenced sample consisted of blood. These receptors originate from a man in his late teens or twenties in good health.

This rearrangement joins TRBV6-5 to TRBJ2-6; unclear D gene. Germline loops: CDR1 MNHEY, CDR2 SVGAGI. Trimming stripped 1 base from V and 5 bases from J, with 0 bases between. The CDR3 is 12 residues long. The CDR3 nucleotides read TGTGCCAGCAGTTACTGGGCCAACGTCCTGACTTTC. Translating gives CASSYWANVLTF.

This sequence joins TRBV6-5 and TRBJ2-1; 7 bases are shared with TRBD1. With 0 bases clipped from V and 14 bases from J, the junction kept 7 bases outside the gene matches. Germline V gene sequence: CDR1 MNHEY, CDR2 SVGAGI. The CDR3 is 13 residues long. The CDR3 bases are TGTGCCAGCAGTTACTCCCCGACAGGGTCTGAGTTCTTC. Its protein product is CASSYSPTGSEFF.

This rearrangement joins TRBV20-1 to TRBJ2-7; the D gene is possibly TRBD2 (6 bases). CDR1 is DFQATT and CDR2 is SNEGSKA in the germline V gene (reference sequence). V gave up 4 bases and J gave up 2 bases, with 18 bases separating them. This CDR3 spans 15 amino acids. CDR3 residues: CSANPPGTGPYEQYF. CDR3 bases: TGCAGTGCTAATCCCCCCGGGACTGGACCCTACGAGCAGTACTTC.

The chain uses TRBV27 and TRBJ2-1; 13 nucleotides align to TRBD2. Losses at the gene ends were 10 bases for V and 0 bases for J; bases not matched to a gene: 9. The length of the CDR3 is 17 residues. CDR1 and CDR2 (germline): MNHEY, SMNVEV (reference sequence). The CDR3 DNA reads as TGTGCCACTACCGGGACTAGCGGGATGAGCTCCTACAATGAGCAGTTCTTC. Its translation: CATTGTSGMSSYNEQFF.

Turning to this clonotype: Its ends do not fully match the called genes, so a read error is possible. The rearrangement uses TRBV27 and TRBJ1-4, with a possible D match to TRBD1 (6 bases). The germline V gene has CDR1 MNHEY and CDR2 SMNVEV (reference sequence). The CDR3 is made up of 13 amino acids. Written as DNA, the CDR3 is TGTGCCCGCAGTTCAGGGGTTAATGAAAAACTGTTTTTT. This sequence encodes CARSSGVNEKLFF.

This chain uses TRBV4-1 with TRBJ2-7, with TRBD1 as a possible D gene (5 bases). Germline V gene data show CDR1 as MGHRA and CDR2 as YSYEKL. There are 15 residues in the CDR3. The V end was cut by 1 base, the J end by 1 base, with 11 bases between. CDR3 amino acids: CASSQGWGSSYEQYF. In DNA, the CDR3 is TGCGCCAGCAGCCAAGGATGGGGCAGTTCCTACGAGCAGTACTTC.

CDR3 in DNA: TGTGCCAGCAGTTTGGGCATTCGGCTCACTAATGAAAAACTGTTTTTT. Translation: CASSLGIRLTNEKLFF. The gene calls are TRBV12-3 or TRBV12-4 and TRBJ1-4; D unclear. The CDR3 length is 16 residues. V shed 3 bases and J shed 2 bases, with 13 bases lying between them.

The chain joins TRBV6-6 to TRBJ2-1, with 9 bases lining up with TRBD2. The germline V gene encodes CDR1 MNHNY and CDR2 SVGAGI (reference sequence). The CDR3 loop spans 15 amino acids. With 0 bases clipped from V and 8 bases from J, the junction kept 5 bases outside the gene matches. The CDR3 loop reads CASSYSPSGKDEQFF. CDR3 bases: TGTGCCAGCAGTTACTCGCCTAGCGGGAAGGATGAGCAGTTCTTC.

The chain carries TRBV6-5 and TRBJ1-1; TRBD1 is a possible D gene (5 bases). CDR1 is MNHEY and CDR2 is SVGAGI in the germline V gene. CDR3 length: 20 residues. Trimming stripped 0 bases from V and 3 bases from J, with 26 bases between. In nucleotides, the CDR3 is TGTGCCAGCAGTTACTCGACACGGGGTGGTAGGGGCCTTGGGGACACTGAAGCTTTCTTT. This translates into CASSYSTRGGRGLGDTEAFF.

This clonotype has more than one count but fewer than ten. The chain carries TRBV29-1 and TRBJ2-7; D call uncertain. Per the germline V gene, CDR1 is SQVTM and CDR2 is ANQGSEA. This CDR3 comprises 13 residues. The V end lost 5 bases, the J end lost 2 bases, and 13 bases lay between the germline ends. CDR3 residues: CSVTRDTPYEQYF. The CDR3 coding sequence is TGCAGCGTTACAAGGGATACTCCCTACGAGCAGTACTTC.

The chain is built from TRBV6-6 and TRBJ2-2, with 8 bases matching TRBD1. J lost 3 bases, V lost 4 bases, and 10 bases had no gene match. The CDR3 spans 17 residues. The V gene's germline CDR1 is MNHNY and CDR2 SVGAGI (reference sequence). The CDR3, as DNA: TGTGCCAGCAGTTCCACAGGGGGAGTTGTGGACACCGGGGAGCTGTTTTTT. Its protein product is CASSSTGGVVDTGELFF.

The CDR3 sequence is CAISDSFGGEGRNEQFF. The CDR3 DNA is TGTGCCATCAGTGACTCCTTCGGGGGGGAGGGGAGGAATGAGCAGTTCTTC. The chain couples TRBV10-3 to TRBJ2-1, with TRBD2 matching 8 bases. The length of the CDR3 is 17 residues. The ends lost 3 bases at V and 7 bases at J; junction bases unmatched: 14. Per the germline V gene, CDR1 is ENHRY and CDR2 is SYGVKD.

The CDR3, as DNA: TGTGCCAGCAGCCCCCCCCCGACTAGCGGGGGGATTCAGCAGTTCTTC. This gives the protein CASSPPPTSGGIQQFF. The V gene is TRBV7-9, the J gene TRBJ2-1, with 13 bases matching TRBD2. The CDR3 has 16 residues. The V gene end was trimmed by 5 bases and the J gene end by 11 bases; junction bases not matched to a gene: 12. The germline V gene has CDR1 SEHNR and CDR2 FQNEAQ (reference sequence).

This sequence joins TRBV7-9 and TRBJ2-5, with unresolved D. The CDR3 spans 14 residues. Between the trimmed V and J ends, which lost 5 bases and 5 bases, there was a span of 15 bases. CDR1 and CDR2 from the germline V gene are SEHNR and FQNEAQ (reference sequence). CDR3 loop: CASSPGGGFETQYF. The CDR3 region has the DNA TGTGCCAGCAGCCCAGGTGGTGGTTTTGAGACCCAGTACTTC.

Turning to this clonotype: At one end, the junction sequence differs from germline, possibly due to a read error. This chain links TRBV7-8 with TRBJ2-1; D gene unclear. The CDR3 has 12 amino acids. Germline lookup yields CDR1 SGHVS and CDR2 FQNEAQ. CDR3 nucleotides: TGTGCCAGCAGGTTAGCCACCAGTGAGCAGTTCTTC. This sequence encodes CASRLATSEQFF.

The genes are TRBV5-6 and TRBJ2-1; 11 bases are a match to TRBD2. With 2 bases clipped from V and 0 bases from J, the junction kept 4 bases outside the gene matches. The V gene's germline CDR1 is SGHDT and CDR2 YYEEEE. This CDR3 is 17 amino acids long. In nucleotides, the CDR3 is TGTGCCAGCAGCTTTCTAGCGGGAGGTCTCTCCTACAATGAGCAGTTCTTC. Translated: CASSFLAGGLSYNEQFF.

In regard to this clonotype: The junction departs from germline at one end; a sequencing error may be responsible. V and J are TRBV27 and TRBJ2-1; 7 bases fit TRBD2. This CDR3 contains 16 residues. Germline CDR1 and CDR2: MNHEY and SMNVEV (reference sequence). CDR3 amino acids: CASSHKRGRADNGQFF. The CDR3 DNA is TGTGCCAGCAGTCACAAACGGGGGAGGGCCGACAATGGGCAGTTCTTC.

V and J are TRBV18 and TRBJ1-5; no clear D. V was cut by 2 bases and J by 5 bases, with 7 bases left in between. Germline V gene sequence: CDR1 KGHSH, CDR2 LQKENI. CDR3 size: 13 residues. CDR3 sequence (DNA): TGTGCCAGCTCACCAGAACAATATCAGCCCCAGCATTTT. This translates into CASSPEQYQPQHF.

This clonotype was found a few times. This chain joins TRBV6-2 or TRBV6-3 and TRBJ2-7, with a possible D match to TRBD2 (5 bases). The germline gives CDR1 MNHEY, CDR2 SVGEGT. CDR3 length: 12 amino acids. V gave up 7 bases and J gave up 4 bases, with 11 bases separating them. CDR3 bases: TGTGCCAGCACCTACGGGGATTACGAGCAGTACTTC. This encodes CASTYGDYEQYF.

The chain joins TRBV6-5 to TRBJ2-1; perhaps TRBD1 as D (5 bases). Trimming took off 0 bases at V and 8 bases at J, with 17 bases between the two ends. The CDR3 spans 16 residues. CDR1 is MNHEY, CDR2 SVGAGI, per germline. DNA of the CDR3: TGTGCCAGCAGTTACTCCAGCGAGCAGGGCCTCCATGAGCAGTTCTTC. Translation: CASSYSSEQGLHEQFF.

The chain couples TRBV29-1 to TRBJ2-4; a weak D match, TRBD1 (6 bases). The tail of the sequence fits TRBJ2-7 better, so the J call may be wrong. From germline, CDR1 is SQVTM and CDR2 ANQGSEA. This CDR3 is built from 13 residues. Here the CDR3 reads CSVSDSPRGEQYF. The CDR3 DNA reads TGCAGCGTTTCGGACAGTCCAAGGGGCGAGCAGTACTTC.

This clonotype turned up a few times. Here the CDR3 reads CSATSGPFLHYEQYF. Here the CDR3 DNA reads TGCAGTGCTACTAGCGGTCCTTTTCTCCACTACGAGCAGTACTTC. The rearrangement links TRBV20-1 to TRBJ2-7, with TRBD2 matching 7 bases. Germline-derived CDR1 and CDR2 are DFQATT and SNEGSKA (reference sequence). CDR3 length: 15 amino acids. V lost 4 bases and J lost 3; bases outside the gene matches: 12.

This clonotype was recorded a few times. The rearrangement joins TRBV3-1 to TRBJ2-7; 7 bases map to TRBD2. Unmatched junction bases numbered 3, after V lost 0 bases and J lost 1 base. Germline V gene sequence: CDR1 LGHDT, CDR2 YNNKEL (reference sequence). This CDR3 has 15 residues. CDR3 sequence reads: CASSQELLASYEQYF. As DNA, the CDR3 is TGTGCCAGCAGCCAAGAGCTACTAGCGTCCTACGAGCAGTACTTC.

CDR3 in amino acids: CASSQSQTAYSTGEQYF. Here the CDR3 DNA reads TGTGCCAGCAGCCAAAGCCAAACGGCCTACTCGACGGGCGAGCAGTACTTC. The rearrangement joins TRBV4-2 to TRBJ2-5; D gene uncertain. The DNA end lines up better with TRBJ2-7; the J call may be wrong. The length of the CDR3 is 17 residues. CDR1 LGHNA and CDR2 YNFKEQ come from the germline V gene.

J is TRBJ2-7 and V is TRBV6-5; 10 nucleotides align to TRBD2. With 6 bases clipped from V and 7 bases from J, the junction kept 9 bases outside the gene matches. CDR1 and CDR2 from the germline V gene are MNHEY and SVGAGI. The CDR3 totals 14 residues. This chain's CDR3 is CASSAGTSVREQYF. In DNA form, the CDR3 reads TGTGCCAGCAGCGCTGGGACTAGCGTGAGAGAGCAGTACTTC.

This clonotype was counted at least ten times. The chain links TRBV20-1 to TRBJ2-5, with D unclear. From germline, CDR1 is DFQATT and CDR2 SNEGSKA (reference sequence). The CDR3 loop spans 11 amino acids. The CDR3 DNA reads TGCAGCGCCCAGCACCAAGAGACCCAGTACTTC. Translated: CSAQHQETQYF.